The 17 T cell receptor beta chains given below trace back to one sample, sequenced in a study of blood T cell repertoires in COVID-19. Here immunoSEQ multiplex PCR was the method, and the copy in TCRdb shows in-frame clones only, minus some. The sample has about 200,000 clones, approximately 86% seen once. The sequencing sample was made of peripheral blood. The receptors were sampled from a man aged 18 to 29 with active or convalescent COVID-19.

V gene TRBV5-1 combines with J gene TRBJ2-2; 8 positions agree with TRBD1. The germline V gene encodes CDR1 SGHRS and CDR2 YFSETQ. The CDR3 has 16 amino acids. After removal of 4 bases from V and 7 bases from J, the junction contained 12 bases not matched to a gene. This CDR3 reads CASSLPGTGSLGELFF. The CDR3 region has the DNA TGCGCCAGCAGCCTTCCCGGGACAGGTTCCCTCGGGGAGCTGTTTTTT.

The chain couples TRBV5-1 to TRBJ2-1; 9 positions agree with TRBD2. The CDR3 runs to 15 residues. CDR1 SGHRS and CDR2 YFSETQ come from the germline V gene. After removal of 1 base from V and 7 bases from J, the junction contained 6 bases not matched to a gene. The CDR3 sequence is CASSLSVAGENEQFF. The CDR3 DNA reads TGCGCCAGCAGCTTGTCTGTAGCGGGAGAGAATGAGCAGTTCTTC.

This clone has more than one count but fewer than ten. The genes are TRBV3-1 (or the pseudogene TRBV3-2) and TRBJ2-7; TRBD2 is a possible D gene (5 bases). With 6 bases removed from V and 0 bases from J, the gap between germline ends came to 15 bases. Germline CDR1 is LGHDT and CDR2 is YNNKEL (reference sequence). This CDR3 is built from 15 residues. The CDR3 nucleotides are TGTGCCAGCAGGCAGACCCCGGGGTCCTCCTACGAGCAGTACTTC. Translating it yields CASRQTPGSSYEQYF.

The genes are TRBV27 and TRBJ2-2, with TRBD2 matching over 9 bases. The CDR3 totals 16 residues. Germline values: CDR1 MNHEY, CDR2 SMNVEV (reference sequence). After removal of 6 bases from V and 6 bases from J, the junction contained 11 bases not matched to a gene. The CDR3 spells CASSRPRGLAAGELFF. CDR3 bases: TGTGCCAGCAGCCGCCCTAGGGGACTAGCAGCCGGGGAGCTGTTTTTT.

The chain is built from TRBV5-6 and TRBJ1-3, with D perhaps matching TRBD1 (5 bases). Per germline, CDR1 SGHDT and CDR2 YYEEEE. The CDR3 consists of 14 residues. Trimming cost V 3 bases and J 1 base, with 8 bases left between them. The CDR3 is CASSWGGSGNTIYF. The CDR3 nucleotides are TGTGCCAGCAGCTGGGGCGGTTCTGGAAACACCATATATTTT.

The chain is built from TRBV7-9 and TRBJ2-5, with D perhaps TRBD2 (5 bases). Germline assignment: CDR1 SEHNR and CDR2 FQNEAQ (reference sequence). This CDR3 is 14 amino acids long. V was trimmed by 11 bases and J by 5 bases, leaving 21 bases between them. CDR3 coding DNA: TGTGCCTCCTCAAGGGAGACTCGGGCGGAGACCCAGTACTTC. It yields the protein CASSRETRAETQYF.

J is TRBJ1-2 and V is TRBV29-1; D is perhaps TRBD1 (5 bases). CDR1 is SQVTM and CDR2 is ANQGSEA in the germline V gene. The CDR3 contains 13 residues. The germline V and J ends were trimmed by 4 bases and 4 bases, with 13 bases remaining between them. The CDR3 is CSVGGGTGYGYTF. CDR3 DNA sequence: TGCAGCGTTGGTGGGGGGACGGGCTATGGCTACACCTTC.

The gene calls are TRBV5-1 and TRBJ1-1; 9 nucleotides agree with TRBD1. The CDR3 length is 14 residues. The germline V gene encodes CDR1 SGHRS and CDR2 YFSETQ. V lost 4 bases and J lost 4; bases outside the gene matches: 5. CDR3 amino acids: CASSTQGAGTEAFF. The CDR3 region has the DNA TGCGCCAGCAGCACACAGGGGGCGGGCACTGAAGCTTTCTTT.

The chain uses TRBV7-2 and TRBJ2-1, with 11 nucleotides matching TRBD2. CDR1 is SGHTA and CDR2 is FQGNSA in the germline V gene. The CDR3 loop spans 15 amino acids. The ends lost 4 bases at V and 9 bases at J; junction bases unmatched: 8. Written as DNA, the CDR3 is TGTGCCAGCAGCTCTTTAGCGGGAGGGCCGAGTGAGCAGTTCTTC. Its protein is CASSSLAGGPSEQFF.

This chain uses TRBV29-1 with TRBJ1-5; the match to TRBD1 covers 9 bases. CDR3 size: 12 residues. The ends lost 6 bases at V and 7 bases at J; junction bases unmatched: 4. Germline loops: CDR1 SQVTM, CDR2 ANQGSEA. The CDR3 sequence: CSVRQGEQPQHF. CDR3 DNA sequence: TGCAGCGTCCGACAGGGGGAACAGCCCCAGCATTTT.

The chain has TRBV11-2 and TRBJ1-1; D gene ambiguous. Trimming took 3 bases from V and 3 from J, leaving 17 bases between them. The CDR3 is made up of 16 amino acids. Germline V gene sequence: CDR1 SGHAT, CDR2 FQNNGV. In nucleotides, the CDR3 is TGTGCCAGCAGCTTTGGAACCCGATGGAGGTACACTGAAGCTTTCTTT. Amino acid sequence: CASSFGTRWRYTEAFF.

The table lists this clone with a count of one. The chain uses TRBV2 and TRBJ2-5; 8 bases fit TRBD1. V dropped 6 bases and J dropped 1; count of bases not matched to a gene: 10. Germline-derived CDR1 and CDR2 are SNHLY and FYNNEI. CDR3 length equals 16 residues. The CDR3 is CASRDWTGKGQETQYF. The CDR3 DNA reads TGTGCCAGCAGGGACTGGACAGGGAAGGGCCAAGAGACCCAGTACTTC.

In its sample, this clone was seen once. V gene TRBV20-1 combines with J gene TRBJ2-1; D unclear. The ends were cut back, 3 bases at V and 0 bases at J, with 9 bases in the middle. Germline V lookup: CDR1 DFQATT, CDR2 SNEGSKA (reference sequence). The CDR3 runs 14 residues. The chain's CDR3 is CSASLGSSYNEQFF. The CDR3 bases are TGCAGTGCTAGTCTAGGTAGCTCCTACAATGAGCAGTTCTTC.

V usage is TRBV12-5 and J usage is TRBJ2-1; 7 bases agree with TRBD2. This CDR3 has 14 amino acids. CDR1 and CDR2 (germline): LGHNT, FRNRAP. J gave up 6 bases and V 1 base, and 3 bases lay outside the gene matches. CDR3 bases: TGTGCTAGTGGTTTGGGACTAGCCCTCAATGAGCAGTTCTTC. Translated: CASGLGLALNEQFF.

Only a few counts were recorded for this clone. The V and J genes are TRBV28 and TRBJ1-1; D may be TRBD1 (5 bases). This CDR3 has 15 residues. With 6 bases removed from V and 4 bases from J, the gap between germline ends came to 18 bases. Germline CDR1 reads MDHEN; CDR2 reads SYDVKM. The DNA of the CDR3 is TGTGCCAGCAGCCCCCCCGGGGGTTACGGCACTGAAGCTTTCTTT. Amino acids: CASSPPGGYGTEAFF.

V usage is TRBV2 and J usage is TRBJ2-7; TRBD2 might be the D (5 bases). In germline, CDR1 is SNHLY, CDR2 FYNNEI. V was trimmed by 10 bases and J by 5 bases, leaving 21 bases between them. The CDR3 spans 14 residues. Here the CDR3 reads CATYSDGGSDEQYF. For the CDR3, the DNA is TGTGCCACCTACTCAGACGGAGGTTCCGACGAGCAGTACTTC. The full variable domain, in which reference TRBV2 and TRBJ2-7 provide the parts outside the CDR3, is EPEVTQTPSHQVTQMGQEVILRCVPISNHLYFYWYRQILGQKVEFLVSFYNNEISEKSEIFDDQFSVERPDGSNFTLKIRSTKLEDSAMYFCATYSDGGSDEQYFGPGTRLTVT.

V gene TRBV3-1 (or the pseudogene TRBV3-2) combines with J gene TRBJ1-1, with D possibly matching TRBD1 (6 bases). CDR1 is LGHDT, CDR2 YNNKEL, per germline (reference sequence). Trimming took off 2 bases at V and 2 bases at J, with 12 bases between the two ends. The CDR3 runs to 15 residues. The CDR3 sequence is CASSQKQGINTEAFF. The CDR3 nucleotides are TGTGCCAGCAGCCAAAAACAGGGAATAAACACTGAAGCTTTCTTT.